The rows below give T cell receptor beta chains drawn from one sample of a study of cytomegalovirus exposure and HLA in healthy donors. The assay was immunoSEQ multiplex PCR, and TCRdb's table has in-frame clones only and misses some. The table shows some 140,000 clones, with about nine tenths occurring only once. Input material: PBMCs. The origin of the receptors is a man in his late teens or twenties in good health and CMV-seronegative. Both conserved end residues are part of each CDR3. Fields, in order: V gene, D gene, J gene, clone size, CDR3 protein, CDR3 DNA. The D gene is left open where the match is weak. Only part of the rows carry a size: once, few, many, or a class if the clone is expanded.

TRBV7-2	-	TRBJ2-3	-	CASSQGLPSTDTQYF	TGTGCCAGCAGCCAAGGACTACCCAGCACAGATACGCAGTATTTT
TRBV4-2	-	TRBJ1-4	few	CASSQDQGWNEKLFF	TGTGCCAGCAGCCAAGATCAGGGGTGGAATGAAAAACTGTTTTTT
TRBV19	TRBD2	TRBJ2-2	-	CASSNMGGLLNTGELFF	TGTGCCAGTAGCAACATGGGGGGACTATTAAACACCGGGGAGCTGTTTTTT
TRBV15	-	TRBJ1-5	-	CATSRDGRYRDMDQPQHF	TGTGCCACCAGCAGAGATGGACGATATAGGGACATGGATCAGCCCCAGCATTTT
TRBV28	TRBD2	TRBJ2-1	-	CASSPALAGVNNEQFF	TGTGCCAGCAGTCCAGCCCTAGCGGGTGTAAACAATGAGCAGTTCTTC
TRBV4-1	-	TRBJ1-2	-	CASSHQTGTSLGYGYTF	TGCGCCAGCAGCCACCAGACCGGGACAAGCCTAGGCTATGGCTACACCTTC
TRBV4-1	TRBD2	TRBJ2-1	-	CASSRRAGSDEQFF	TGCGCCAGCAGCCGGAGAGCGGGGTCCGATGAGCAGTTCTTC
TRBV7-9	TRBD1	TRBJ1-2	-	CASSLVDRDSSRHGYTF	TGTGCCAGCAGCTTAGTGGACAGGGATTCGAGTCGTCATGGCTACACCTTC
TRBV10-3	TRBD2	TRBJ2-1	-	CAISTLATPYNEQFF	TGTGCCATCAGCACACTAGCGACCCCCTACAATGAGCAGTTCTTC
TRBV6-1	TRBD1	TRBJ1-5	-	CASRLGQLNQPQHF	TGTGCCAGCAGATTGGGACAGCTCAATCAGCCCCAGCATTTT
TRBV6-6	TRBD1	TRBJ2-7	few	CASRGQGTSYEQYF	TGTGCCAGCAGAGGACAGGGGACCTCCTACGAGCAGTACTTC
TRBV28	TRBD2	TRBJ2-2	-	CAGSTSGSYGELFF	TGTGCCGGATCGACTAGCGGGAGTTACGGGGAGCTGTTTTTT
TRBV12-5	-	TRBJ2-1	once	CASGLPISVHEQFF	TGTGCTAGTGGTTTGCCAATTAGTGTGCATGAGCAGTTCTTC
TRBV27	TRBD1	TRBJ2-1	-	CASSSPGQGTEQFF	TGTGCCAGCAGTTCCCCGGGACAGGGTACTGAGCAGTTCTTC
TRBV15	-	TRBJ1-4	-	CATSKAAGHNEKLFF	TGTGCCACCAGCAAGGCCGCAGGTCACAATGAAAAACTGTTTTTT
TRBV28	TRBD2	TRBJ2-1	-	CASSAPSGQYNEQFF	TGTGCCAGCAGTGCTCCTAGCGGACAATACAATGAGCAGTTCTTC
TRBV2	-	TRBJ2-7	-	CASSGSSYEQYF	TGTGCCAGCAGTGGGAGTTCGTACGAGCAGTACTTC
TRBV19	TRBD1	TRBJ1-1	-	CASSIIAGQGFRTEAFF	TGTGCCAGTAGTATTATAGCTGGACAGGGGTTCCGGACTGAAGCTTTCTTT
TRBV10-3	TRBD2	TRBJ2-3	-	CASGSSGRYTDTQYF	TGTGCCAGTGGATCTAGCGGGAGGTACACAGATACGCAGTATTTT
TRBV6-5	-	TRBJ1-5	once	CASSYGGGGNQPQHF	TGTGCCAGCAGTTACGGGGGAGGGGGGAATCAGCCCCAGCATTTT
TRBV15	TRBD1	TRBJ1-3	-	CATSLSGGSGNTIYF	TGTGCCACCAGCTTATCAGGGGGCTCTGGAAACACCATATATTTT
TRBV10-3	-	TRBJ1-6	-	CAISGNSYNSPLHF	TGTGCCATCAGTGGTAACTCCTATAATTCACCCCTCCACTTT
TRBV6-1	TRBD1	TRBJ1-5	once	CASSLTGAEPQHF	TGTGCCAGCAGCTTGACAGGGGCAGAGCCCCAGCATTTT
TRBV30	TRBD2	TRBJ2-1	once	CAYHPGLAGGNEQFF	TGTGCCTACCACCCAGGACTAGCGGGGGGCAATGAGCAGTTCTTC
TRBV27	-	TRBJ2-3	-	CASSPQTSTDTQYF	TGTGCCAGCAGTCCACAGACAAGCACAGATACGCAGTATTTT
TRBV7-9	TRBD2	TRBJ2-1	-	CASSTISGSSYNEQFF	TGTGCCAGCAGTACCATCAGCGGGAGCTCCTACAATGAGCAGTTCTTC
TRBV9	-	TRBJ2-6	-	CASSPFSSGANVLTF	TGTGCCAGCAGCCCCTTCAGCTCTGGGGCCAACGTCCTGACTTTC
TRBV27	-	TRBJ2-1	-	CASSFFGSPLVSEQFF	TGTGCCAGCAGTTTCTTTGGTTCCCCCTTGGTGAGTGAGCAGTTCTTC
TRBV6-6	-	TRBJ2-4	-	CASSLAGPGENIQYF	TGTGCCAGCAGTCTGGCCGGCCCGGGGGAAAACATTCAGTACTTC
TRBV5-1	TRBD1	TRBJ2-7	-	CASSLRLQGTYEQYF	TGCGCCAGCAGCTTACGATTACAGGGGACCTACGAGCAGTACTTC
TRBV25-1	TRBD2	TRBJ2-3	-	CASSPAGASTDTQYF	TGTGCCAGCAGCCCAGCGGGGGCTAGCACAGATACGCAGTATTTT
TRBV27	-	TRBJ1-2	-	CASSAGQYGGYTF	TGTGCCAGCAGTGCCGGACAGTACGGCGGCTACACCTTC
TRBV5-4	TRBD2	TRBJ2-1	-	CASSVGLAGGGDEQFF	TGTGCCAGCAGCGTCGGACTAGCGGGAGGGGGCGATGAGCAGTTCTTC
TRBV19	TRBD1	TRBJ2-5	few	CASSPPGQGGETQYF	TGTGCCAGTAGTCCCCCGGGACAGGGTGGAGAGACCCAGTACTTC
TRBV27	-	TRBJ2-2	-	CASSSAQGRHTGELFF	TGTGCCAGCAGTTCAGCTCAGGGGCGGCACACCGGGGAGCTGTTTTTT
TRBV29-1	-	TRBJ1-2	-	CSVEDRSEYYGYTF	TGCAGCGTTGAAGATAGGAGCGAGTACTATGGCTACACCTTC
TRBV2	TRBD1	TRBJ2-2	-	CASSERTGDPGELFF	TGTGCCAGCAGTGAAAGGACAGGGGACCCCGGGGAGCTGTTTTTT
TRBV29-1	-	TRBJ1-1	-	CSVSPMAENTEAFF	TGCAGCGTTTCACCCATGGCAGAGAACACTGAAGCTTTCTTT
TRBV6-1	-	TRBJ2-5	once	CASRRAQGSQYF	TGTGCCAGCAGACGGGCGCAGGGGTCCCAGTACTTC
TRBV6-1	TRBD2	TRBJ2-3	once	CASSEGATSGASTDTQYF	TGTGCCAGCAGTGAGGGAGCGACTAGCGGGGCTAGCACAGATACGCAGTATTTT
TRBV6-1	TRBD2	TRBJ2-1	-	CASSQAGGDYNEQFF	TGTGCCAGCAGTCAAGCGGGGGGGGACTACAATGAGCAGTTCTTC
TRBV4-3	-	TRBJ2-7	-	CASSQVAEVSYEQYF	TGCGCCAGCAGCCAAGTAGCTGAGGTCTCCTACGAGCAGTACTTC
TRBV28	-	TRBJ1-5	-	CASRGQNSNQPQHF	TGTGCCAGCAGGGGACAAAATAGCAATCAGCCCCAGCATTTT
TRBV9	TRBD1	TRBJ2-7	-	CASSRRTGAATYEQYF	TGTGCCAGCAGCCGGCGAACAGGGGCTGCAACCTACGAGCAGTACTTC
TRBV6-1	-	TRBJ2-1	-	CASSDFWGSSYNEQFF	TGTGCCAGCAGTGATTTTTGGGGCAGCTCCTACAATGAGCAGTTCTTC
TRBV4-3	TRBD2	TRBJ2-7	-	CASSQDLAGPYEQYF	TGCGCCAGCAGCCAAGACCTAGCGGGACCCTACGAGCAGTACTTC
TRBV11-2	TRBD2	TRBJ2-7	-	CAVGGAGGSYEQYF	TGTGCCGTGGGAGGGGCGGGAGGTTCCTACGAGCAGTACTTC
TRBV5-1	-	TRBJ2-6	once	CASSSQGTPGANVLTF	TGCGCCAGCAGCTCGCAGGGTACCCCTGGGGCCAACGTCCTGACTTTC
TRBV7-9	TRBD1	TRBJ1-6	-	CASSPGQGVFDNSPLHF	TGTGCCAGCAGCCCCGGACAGGGGGTCTTCGATAATTCACCCCTCCACTTT
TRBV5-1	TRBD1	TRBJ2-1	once	CASSPRTGGFNNEQFF	TGCGCCAGCAGCCCTAGGACAGGGGGCTTTAACAATGAGCAGTTCTTC
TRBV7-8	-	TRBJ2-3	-	CASSPRTDTQYF	TGTGCCAGCAGCCCGCGGACAGATACGCAGTATTTT